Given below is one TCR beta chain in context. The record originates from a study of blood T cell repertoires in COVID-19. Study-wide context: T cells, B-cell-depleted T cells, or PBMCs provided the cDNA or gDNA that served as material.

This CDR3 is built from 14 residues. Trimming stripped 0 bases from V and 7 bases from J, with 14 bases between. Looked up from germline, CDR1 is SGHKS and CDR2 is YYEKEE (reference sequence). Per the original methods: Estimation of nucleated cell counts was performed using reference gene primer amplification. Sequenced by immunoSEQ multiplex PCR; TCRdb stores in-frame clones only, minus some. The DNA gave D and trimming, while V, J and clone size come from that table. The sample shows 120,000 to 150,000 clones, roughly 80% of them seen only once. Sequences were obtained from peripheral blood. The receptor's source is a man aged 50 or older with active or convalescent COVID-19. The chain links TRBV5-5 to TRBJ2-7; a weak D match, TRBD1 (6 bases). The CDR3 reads CASSLVGQRGEQYF. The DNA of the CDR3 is TGTGCCAGCAGCTTGGTAGGTCAGAGGGGGGAGCAGTACTTC.